The clone carrying this TCR beta chain appeared once. Its antigen is not identified. V was pared by 2 bases and J by 0 bases, with 11 bases between. Germline CDR1 SGHRS, CDR2 YFSETQ. This CDR3 contains 16 residues. This record belongs to a study of T cells in localized non-small cell lung cancer. Study observations and caveats: Sequencing covered just one tumor region, so heterogeneity cannot be ruled out. A median about 56 of the top 100 tumor clones appeared in adjacent lung. Longer survival (overall) was linked to higher T cell density in blood. Uninvolved adjacent lung had the highest recorded T cell clonality, with tumor below it.

Only in-frame clones appear in the TCRdb table, and some are missing; sequencing was by immunoSEQ multiplex PCR. The sample consists of 43,000 or so clones, 90% to 95% of them appearing once. The TCR comes from a woman aged 35-70 years with stage II lung adenocarcinoma. The sequencing here drew on PBMCs, taken before any cancer treatment. The chain joins TRBV5-1 to TRBJ1-4, with D uncertain. The DNA of the CDR3 is TGCGCCAGCAGCTTAAGGGCCACTTCAACTAATGAAAAACTGTTTTTT. Amino acids: CASSLRATSTNEKLFF. Full variable domain (outside the CDR3, taken from reference TRBV5-1 and TRBJ1-4): KAGVTQTPRYLIKTRGQQVTLSCSPISGHRSVSWYQQTPGQGLQFLFEYFSETQRNKGNFPGRFSGRQFSNSRSEMNVSTLELGDSALYLCASSLRATSTNEKLFFGSGTQLSVL.